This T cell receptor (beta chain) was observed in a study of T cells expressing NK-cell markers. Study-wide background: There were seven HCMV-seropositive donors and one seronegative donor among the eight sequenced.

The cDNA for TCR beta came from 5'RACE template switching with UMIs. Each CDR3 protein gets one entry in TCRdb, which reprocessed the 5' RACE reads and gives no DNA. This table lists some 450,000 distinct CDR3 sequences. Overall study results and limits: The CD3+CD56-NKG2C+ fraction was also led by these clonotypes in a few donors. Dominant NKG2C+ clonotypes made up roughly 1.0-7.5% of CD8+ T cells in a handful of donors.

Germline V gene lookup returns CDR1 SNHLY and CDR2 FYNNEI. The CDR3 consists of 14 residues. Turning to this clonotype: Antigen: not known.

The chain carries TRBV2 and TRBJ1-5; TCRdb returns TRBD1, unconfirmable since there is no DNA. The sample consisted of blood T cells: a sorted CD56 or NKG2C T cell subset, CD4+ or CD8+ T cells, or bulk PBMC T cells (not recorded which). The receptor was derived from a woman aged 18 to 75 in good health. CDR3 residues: CASSELPGNQPQHF.